The entry that follows covers one T cell receptor beta chain sequence. Sequencing was performed with immunoSEQ multiplex PCR; in TCRdb, only in-frame clones are kept and a portion is missing. This table has roughly 80,000 clones, around 80% appearing once. The data are from a study of blood T cell repertoires in COVID-19. Across the whole study: Acute and convalescent COVID-19 specimens originated in the United States, Italy and Spain. T cells, B-cell-depleted T cells, or PBMCs supplied cDNA or gDNA.

Looked up from germline, CDR1 is SNHLY and CDR2 is FYNNEI. The V end lost 7 bases, the J end lost 9 bases, and 13 bases lay between the germline ends. This CDR3 is 13 amino acids long. This TCR was recovered from a human donor in a cohort sampled during active COVID-19. The sample taken for sequencing was peripheral blood. The chain carries TRBV2 and TRBJ1-6, with a weak D call TRBD1 (6 bases). CDR3 sequence reads: CASKDRFLSPLHF. The CDR3 DNA reads as TGTGCCAGCAAGGACAGATTTCTTTCACCCCTCCACTTT.